This entry lists 24 T cell receptor beta chains sequenced from one sample in a study of cytomegalovirus exposure and HLA in healthy donors. PCR used 60 Vbeta primers and 13 Jbeta primers. Measured with immunoSEQ multiplex PCR; TCRdb has only the in-frame clones, and not every one. The data contain 140,000 to 150,000 clones, 65% to 85% of them singletons. Material: PBMCs. All receptors derive from a male donor in good health and CMV-seronegative.

The chain joins TRBV13 to TRBJ2-3; 10 bases agree with TRBD2. Germline CDR1 is PRHDT and CDR2 is FYEKMQ (reference sequence). The CDR3 spans 19 residues. The ends lost 0 bases at V and 3 bases at J; junction bases unmatched: 12. Here the CDR3 reads CASSLGRQWMTSGTDTQYF. CDR3 DNA sequence: TGTGCCAGCAGCTTAGGGAGACAGTGGATGACTAGCGGGACAGATACGCAGTATTTT.

In its sample, this clone was seen a few times. Written as DNA, the CDR3 is TGTGCCAGCAGAACGGACGGGACAGTTGGGGCCAACGTCCTGACTTTC. Translation gives CASRTDGTVGANVLTF. The J gene is TRBJ2-6, the V gene TRBV5-4, with 7 bases fitting TRBD1. V lost 5 bases to trimming and J lost 3 bases; unmatched junction nucleotides: 8. This CDR3 has 16 amino acids. The germline V gene encodes CDR1 SGHNT and CDR2 YYREEE (reference sequence).

The chain carries TRBV7-2 and TRBJ2-2; 9 bases match TRBD2. From germline, CDR1 is SGHTA and CDR2 FQGNSA. The CDR3 spans 17 residues. The V segment lost 1 base and the J segment 6 bases; nucleotides outside the gene matches: 9. In DNA, the CDR3 is TGTGCCAGCAGCTTAGGGGCACCGGGCGGGGGGGCCGGGGAGCTGTTTTTT. It codes for CASSLGAPGGGAGELFF.

The V and J genes are TRBV11-2 and TRBJ2-7; TRBD1 agrees at 9 bases. The CDR3 spans 14 residues. The trim removed 5 bases at V and 2 bases at J, leaving 4 bases unmatched. The germline V gene encodes CDR1 SGHAT and CDR2 FQNNGV. CDR3 DNA sequence: TGTGCCAGCAGCCGACAGGGGGTTGCCTACGAGCAGTACTTC. It is translated as CASSRQGVAYEQYF.

The chain uses TRBV7-9 and TRBJ2-2; D remains unclear. Germline lookup yields CDR1 SEHNR and CDR2 FQNEAQ (reference sequence). V lost 5 bases, J lost 0 bases, and 10 bases lay in between. The CDR3 has 15 residues. The CDR3: CASSPPFPNTGELFF. DNA for the CDR3: TGTGCCAGCAGCCCTCCTTTTCCGAACACCGGGGAGCTGTTTTTT.

This rearrangement joins TRBV7-9 to TRBJ2-3; D unresolved. The CDR3 runs to 15 residues. The germline CDR1 and CDR2 sequences are SEHNR and FQNEAQ (reference sequence). V was shortened by 1 base and J by 4 bases, with 12 bases between the two germline ends. The CDR3 sequence is CASSLVASTSDTQYF. The CDR3 region has the DNA TGTGCCAGCAGCTTAGTGGCGTCGACATCAGATACGCAGTATTTT.

About this clone itself: Additional DNA sequences in this sample encode the identical CDR3. The chain carries TRBV29-1 and TRBJ2-7; D perhaps matches TRBD2 (5 bases). The length of the CDR3 is 15 residues. Trimming cost V 0 bases and J 2 bases, with 14 bases left between them. Germline V gene lookup returns CDR1 SQVTM and CDR2 ANQGSEA. The CDR3 sequence is CSVEEARGQAYEQYF. CDR3 bases: TGCAGCGTTGAAGAAGCGAGAGGGCAGGCCTACGAGCAGTACTTC.

This rearrangement joins TRBV27 to TRBJ2-5, with 11 bases matching TRBD1. This CDR3 region has 15 residues. The V and J ends lost 4 bases and 4 bases, in that order; junction bases with no gene match: 5. The germline gives CDR1 MNHEY, CDR2 SMNVEV (reference sequence). CDR3 sequence reads: CASSSGTGGTETQYF. The CDR3 nucleotides are TGTGCCAGCAGTTCCGGGACAGGGGGTACAGAGACCCAGTACTTC.

This sequence joins TRBV27 and TRBJ2-7, with TRBD2 matching 13 bases. Germline CDR1 is MNHEY and CDR2 is SMNVEV (reference sequence). This CDR3 spans 14 amino acids. V lost 5 bases, J lost 4 bases, and 2 bases stayed unmatched. Here the CDR3 DNA reads TGTGCCAGCAGTCCACTAGCGGGAGGGTACGAGCAGTACTTC. Translation: CASSPLAGGYEQYF.

The rearrangement joins TRBV19 to TRBJ1-5, with 7 bases identical to TRBD1. Trimming cost V 2 bases and J 2 bases; bases outside gene matches: 9. CDR1 and CDR2 (germline): LNHDA, SQIVND (reference sequence). This CDR3 region has 17 residues. This chain's CDR3 is CASSIPQGQGGNQPQHF. For the CDR3, the DNA is TGTGCCAGTAGTATACCCCAGGGGCAGGGGGGCAATCAGCCCCAGCATTTT.

The genes are TRBV5-1 and TRBJ1-2, with D perhaps matching TRBD1 (5 bases). Deletions cut 0 bases from V and 5 bases from J, with 14 bases between. CDR1 SGHRS and CDR2 YFSETQ come from the germline V gene. The CDR3 has 15 residues. Here the CDR3 reads CASSLVGREGYGYTF. DNA of the CDR3: TGCGCCAGCAGCTTGGTGGGCAGGGAGGGGTATGGCTACACCTTC.

The rearrangement links TRBV5-1 to TRBJ2-1; the match to TRBD2 covers 7 bases. The germline V gene encodes CDR1 SGHRS and CDR2 YFSETQ. Trimming cost V 0 bases and J 1 base; bases outside gene matches: 4. CDR3 size: 16 residues. CDR3 in amino acids: CASSLEPSGSYNEQFF. The CDR3 nucleotides are TGCGCCAGCAGCTTGGAGCCTAGCGGTTCCTACAATGAGCAGTTCTTC.

V usage is TRBV18 and J usage is TRBJ2-5; D may be TRBD2 (5 bases). Germline loops: CDR1 KGHSH, CDR2 LQKENI. The V end lost 3 bases, the J end lost 5 bases, and 10 bases lay between the germline ends. This CDR3 comprises 13 residues. CDR3 nucleotides: TGTGCCAGCTCACCTGGCCCGGGGGAGACCCAGTACTTC. Its protein product is CASSPGPGETQYF.

The chain uses TRBV2 and TRBJ1-2, with a weak D call TRBD1 (5 bases). V was clipped by 7 bases and J by 6 bases, with 18 bases between them. CDR1 and CDR2 (germline): SNHLY, FYNNEI. The CDR3 length is 14 residues. The CDR3 is CASKIGDSGHGYTF. The DNA for the CDR3 is TGTGCCAGCAAAATCGGTGACAGTGGGCATGGCTACACCTTC.

The chain is built from TRBV15 and TRBJ2-5; a weak D match, TRBD2 (5 bases). Trimming removed 4 bases from V and 0 bases from J, with 15 bases in between. This CDR3 spans 16 amino acids. Germline-derived CDR1 and CDR2 are LNHNV and YYDKDF (reference sequence). Written as DNA, the CDR3 is TGTGCCACCAGCAATCAGCTAGCCTTAAACCAAGAGACCCAGTACTTC. Encoded protein: CATSNQLALNQETQYF.

For this clone: The germline gene is not matched at one end of the junction; a read error may be the cause. The chain is built from TRBV7-8 and TRBJ2-6, with TRBD1 identical over 7 bases. The CDR3 covers 17 residues. CDR1 SGHVS and CDR2 FQNEAQ come from the germline V gene. The CDR3 DNA follows: TGTGCCAGCAGCCGAACAGGGGCCCGCTCTGGGGCCAACGGCCTGACTTTC. Residues: CASSRTGARSGANGLTF.

The gene calls are TRBV27 and TRBJ1-6; TRBD1 might be the D (6 bases). Trimming removed 2 bases at V and 14 bases at J, with 19 bases between. The germline CDR1 and CDR2 sequences are MNHEY and SMNVEV (reference sequence). The CDR3 covers 15 residues. CDR3 sequence reads: CASSLQGQVARTLHF. CDR3 DNA: TGTGCCAGCAGTTTACAGGGGCAGGTAGCGCGGACCCTCCACTTT.

The chain uses TRBV7-9 and TRBJ2-1; D remains ambiguous. Germline CDR1 reads SEHNR; CDR2 reads FQNEAQ (reference sequence). V was shortened by 1 base and J by 0 bases, with 7 bases between the two germline ends. CDR3 length: 15 amino acids. The CDR3 loop reads CASSLGLDSYNEQFF. CDR3 nucleotide sequence: TGTGCCAGCAGCTTAGGCCTAGACTCCTACAATGAGCAGTTCTTC.

Points on this clone: At one end, the junction sequence differs from germline, possibly due to a read error. The chain uses TRBV27 and TRBJ2-7; the D is unclear. Germline values: CDR1 MNHEY, CDR2 SMNVEV (reference sequence). The CDR3 covers 12 residues. As DNA, the CDR3 is TGTGCCAGCAGTTCAACTCACTACGAGCAGCACTTC. Translation: CASSSTHYEQHF.

The genes are TRBV5-8 and TRBJ2-1, with a possible D match to TRBD2 (5 bases). The CDR3 is 16 amino acids. V was clipped by 4 bases and J by 0 bases, with 14 bases between them. The germline V gene encodes CDR1 SGHTS and CDR2 YDEGEE. The CDR3 nucleotides are TGTGCCAGCAGCAAAGGACTGGGGAGCTCCTACAATGAGCAGTTCTTC. Translating it yields CASSKGLGSSYNEQFF.

J is TRBJ2-7 and V is TRBV28; no reliable D call. V shed 5 bases and J shed 5 bases, with 13 bases lying between them. The CDR3 totals 13 residues. The germline gives CDR1 MDHEN, CDR2 SYDVKM. CDR3 sequence (DNA): TGTGCCAGCAGTCCAGAGTTCGCGGACGAGCAGTACTTC. It is translated as CASSPEFADEQYF.

As regards this clone: In the same sample, other DNA sequences code for this CDR3. The rearrangement uses TRBV7-2 and TRBJ1-2, with TRBD1 matching 9 bases. V was clipped by 1 base and J by 7 bases; unmatched bases: 4. This CDR3 is built from 14 residues. Germline loops: CDR1 SGHTA, CDR2 FQGNSA. In nucleotides, the CDR3 is TGTGCCAGCAGCTTAGGTGGGACAGGGCCTGGCTACACCTTC. Encoded protein: CASSLGGTGPGYTF.

This clone was observed once. The chain links TRBV19 to TRBJ1-1; TRBD1 matches at 10 bases. This CDR3 is built from 15 residues. CDR1 is LNHDA and CDR2 is SQIVND in the germline V gene (reference sequence). V was clipped by 1 base and J by 4 bases; unmatched bases: 3. CDR3 loop: CASSIGDRGITEAFF. CDR3 DNA: TGTGCCAGTAGTATAGGGGACAGGGGAATCACTGAAGCTTTCTTT.

This chain uses TRBV5-6 with TRBJ2-7; TRBD1 aligns across 7 bases. Losses at the gene ends were 5 bases for V and 1 base for J; bases not matched to a gene: 12. The CDR3 spans 16 residues. Germline CDR1 SGHDT, CDR2 YYEEEE. As DNA, the CDR3 is TGTGCCAGCAGGAATTACCTGGACAGGTTATCCTACGAGCAGTACTTC. Translating gives CASRNYLDRLSYEQYF. The full variable domain, with the rest looked up from reference TRBV5-6 and TRBJ2-7, is DAGVTQSPTHLIKTRGQQVTLRCSPKSGHDTVSWYQQALGQGPQFIFQYYEEEERQRGNFPDRFSGHQFPNYSSELNVNALLLGDSALYLCASRNYLDRLSYEQYFGPGTRLTVT.